The T cell receptor (beta chain) described here comes from a study of blood T cell repertoires in COVID-19. Study-wide context: In each case, the material was cDNA or gDNA derived from T cells, B-cell-depleted T cells, or PBMCs.

Trimming cost V 8 bases and J 2 bases; bases outside gene matches: 4. Germline V gives CDR1 MNHEY, CDR2 SVGAGI. The CDR3 contains 14 residues. This study enrolled people aged 18 to 89 from under 25 US geographic areas. Original handling: Amplifying reference gene primers gave estimates of nucleated cell counts. TCRdb keeps only in-frame clones here, not all; method: immunoSEQ multiplex PCR. From that table come the V and J calls and clone size; the DNA was used to work out D and trimming. Of about 500,000 clones in the sample, about 90% were seen once. The chain uses TRBV6-5 and TRBJ1-3, with 9 bases lining up with TRBD1. Specimen: PBMCs or T cells enriched from blood (not recorded which). The clonotype comes from a young woman who had recovered from COVID-19. The chain's CDR3 is CASGGQGTGNTIYF. In DNA form, the CDR3 reads TGTGCCAGCGGGGGACAGGGCACTGGAAACACCATATATTTT.